These 9 T cell receptor beta chains originate from one sample sequenced in a study of blood T cells in healthy people across ages. Sample-barcoded 5' priming and a J-beta primer mix drove a second PCR of about 6 to 12 cycles. Using its own MiXCR run on the 5' RACE reads, TCRdb lists one record per CDR3 protein. The sample consists of 720,000 or so distinct CDR3 sequences, 40% to 45% of them appearing once. Sequencing was carried out using blood. All receptors come from an elderly man in good health.

Ten or more counts support this clonotype. This rearrangement joins TRBV5-1 to TRBJ2-4, with 11 bases that match TRBD1. Germline lookup yields CDR1 SGHRS and CDR2 YFSETQ. CDR3 length: 14 residues. After removal of 4 bases from V and 7 bases from J, the junction contained 4 bases not matched to a gene. CDR3 region: CASSPGTGGNIQYF. The CDR3 nucleotides are TGCGCCAGCAGCCCCGGGACAGGGGGGAACATTCAGTACTTC.

The chain links TRBV20-1 to TRBJ2-1; 8 bases fit TRBD2. CDR3 length equals 13 residues. CDR1 and CDR2 (germline): DFQATT, SNEGSKA (reference sequence). J gave up 7 bases and V 0 bases, and 2 bases lay outside the gene matches. This chain's CDR3 is CSARETSVNEQFF. CDR3 nucleotides: TGCAGTGCTAGAGAGACTAGCGTGAATGAGCAGTTCTTC.

This clonotype was picked up a small number of times. V and J are TRBV10-3 and TRBJ2-1, with D perhaps matching TRBD1 (6 bases). This CDR3 is built from 15 residues. V lost 0 bases and J 2 bases, leaving 8 bases between the germline ends. The germline gives CDR1 ENHRY, CDR2 SYGVKD. The chain's CDR3 is CAISESGQTYNEQFF. In nucleotides, the CDR3 is TGTGCCATCAGTGAGTCGGGACAAACCTACAATGAGCAGTTCTTC.

Turning to this clonotype: The junction departs from germline at one end; a sequencing error may be responsible. This chain uses TRBV4-1 with TRBJ1-1; D might be TRBD1 (5 bases). From germline, CDR1 is MGHRA and CDR2 YSYEKL. The CDR3 loop spans 15 amino acids. CDR3 loop: CAGSVVRQSNTEAFF. In DNA, the CDR3 is TGCGCCGGCAGCGTGGTGAGACAGTCGAACACTGAAGCTTTCTTT.

This chain uses TRBV28 with TRBJ2-3; D is ambiguous. The V end was cut by 7 bases, the J end by 3 bases, with 8 bases between. The germline V gene encodes CDR1 MDHEN and CDR2 SYDVKM. The CDR3 extends over 12 amino acids. The CDR3 DNA reads TGTGCCAGCACCCTAGGGACAGATACGCAGTATTTT. Its protein is CASTLGTDTQYF. Using reference TRBV28 and TRBJ2-3 for the parts outside the CDR3, the full variable domain is DVKVTQSSRYLVKRTGEKVFLECVQDMDHENMFWYRQDPGLGLRLIYFSYDVKMKEKGDIPEGYSVSREKKERFSLILESASTNQTSMYLCASTLGTDTQYFGPGTRLTVL.

The chain recombines TRBV6-2 or TRBV6-3 with TRBJ2-7; D remains ambiguous. This CDR3 spans 13 amino acids. Germline CDR1 MNHEY, CDR2 SVGEGT. With 5 bases removed from V and 2 bases from J, the gap between germline ends came to 10 bases. DNA of the CDR3: TGTGCCAGCAGTGACCATGCTGCCTACGAGCAGTACTTC. Its translation is CASSDHAAYEQYF.

This clonotype came up a few times. This chain uses TRBV24-1 with TRBJ2-1; D possibly matches TRBD1 or TRBD2 (5 bases each). This CDR3 has 18 residues. V was clipped by 0 bases and J by 0 bases, with 14 bases between them. The germline gives CDR1 KGHDR, CDR2 SFDVKD. The CDR3 loop reads CATSDLAHGGSSYNEQFF. DNA of the CDR3: TGTGCCACCAGTGATTTGGCCCATGGGGGTAGCTCCTACAATGAGCAGTTCTTC.

The V and J genes are TRBV4-3 and TRBJ2-5; D might be TRBD1 (6 bases). V shed 4 bases and J shed 4 bases, with 16 bases lying between them. Germline values: CDR1 LGHNA, CDR2 YSLEER. The CDR3 loop spans 15 amino acids. The DNA of the CDR3 is TGCGCCAGCAGCCCCTCACACAGGGTCGGAGAGACCCAGTACTTC. Amino acid sequence: CASSPSHRVGETQYF.

This CDR3 is CASTPTGTNTEAFF. CDR3 nucleotide sequence: TGTGCCAGCACCCCGACAGGGACGAACACTGAAGCTTTCTTT. This chain links TRBV6-1 with TRBJ1-1; 7 bases align to TRBD1. CDR3 length equals 14 residues. Germline V gene lookup returns CDR1 MNHNS and CDR2 SASEGT. V shed 7 bases and J 1 base; nucleotides not matched to a gene: 6.